The T cell receptor beta chain described here comes from a study of response to subunit inactivated influenza vaccine. Study-wide results and caveats: Every seasonal influenza vaccination brings in few new T cells, the authors suggested.

Concerning this clonotype itself: Its target is not known.

TCRdb reanalysed the RT-PCR reads using MiXCR and keeps one entry per CDR3 protein. The top ten clones hold less than 9% of a sample with some 640,000 distinct CDR3 sequences, roughly 13% of them seen once. CDR1 and CDR2 from the germline V gene are MNHEY and SMNVEV (reference sequence). The CDR3 spans 16 residues. The ends were cut back, 4 bases at V and 0 bases at J, with 13 bases in the middle. The rearrangement links TRBV27 to TRBJ2-1; D uncertain. This receptor was taken from a man aged 50-59 years who received an inactivated influenza vaccine. Sequencing used PBMCs from blood, obtained approximately 15 days before vaccination. The CDR3 loop is CASSWIGGFSYNEQFF. The CDR3 DNA follows: TGTGCCAGCAGTTGGATAGGCGGTTTCTCCTACAATGAGCAGTTCTTC.